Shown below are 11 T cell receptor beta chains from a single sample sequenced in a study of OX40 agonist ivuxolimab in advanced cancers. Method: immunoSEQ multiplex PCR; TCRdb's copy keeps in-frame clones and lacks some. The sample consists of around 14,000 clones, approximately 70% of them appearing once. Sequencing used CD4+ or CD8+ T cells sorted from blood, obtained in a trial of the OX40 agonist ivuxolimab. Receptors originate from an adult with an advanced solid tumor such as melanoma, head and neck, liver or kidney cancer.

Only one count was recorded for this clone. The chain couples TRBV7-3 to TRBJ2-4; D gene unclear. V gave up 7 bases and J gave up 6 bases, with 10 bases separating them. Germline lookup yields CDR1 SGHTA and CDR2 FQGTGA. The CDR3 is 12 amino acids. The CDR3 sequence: CASITILNIQYF. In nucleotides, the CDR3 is TGTGCCAGCATCACAATCCTAAACATTCAGTACTTC. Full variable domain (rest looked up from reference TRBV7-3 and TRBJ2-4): GAGVSQTPSNKVTEKGKYVELRCDPISGHTALYWYRQSLGQGPEFLIYFQGTGAADDSGLPNDRFFAVRPEGSVSTLKIQRTERGDSAVYLCASITILNIQYFGAGTRLSVL.

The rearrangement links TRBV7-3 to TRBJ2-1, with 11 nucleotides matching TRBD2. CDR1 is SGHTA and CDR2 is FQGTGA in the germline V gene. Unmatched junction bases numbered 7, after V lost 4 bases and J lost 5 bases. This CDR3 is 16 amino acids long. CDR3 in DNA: TGTGCCAGCAGCTCTGGACTAGCGGGTACTAACAATGAGCAGTTCTTC. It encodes CASSSGLAGTNNEQFF.

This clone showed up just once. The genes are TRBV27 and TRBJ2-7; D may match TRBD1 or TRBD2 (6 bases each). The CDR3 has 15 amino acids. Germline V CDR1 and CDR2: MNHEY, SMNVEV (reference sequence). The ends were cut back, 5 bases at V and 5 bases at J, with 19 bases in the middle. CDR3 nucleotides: TGTGCCAGCAGTCCCTTGACTAGAGGGGACAACGAGCAGTACTTC. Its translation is CASSPLTRGDNEQYF.

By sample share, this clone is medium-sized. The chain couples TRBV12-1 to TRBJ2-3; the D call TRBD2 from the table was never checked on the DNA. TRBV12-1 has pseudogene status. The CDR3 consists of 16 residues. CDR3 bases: TGTGCCAGCAGCTTACCGACTAGCGGGAGCACAGATACGCAGTATTTT. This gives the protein CASSLPTSGSTDTQYF.

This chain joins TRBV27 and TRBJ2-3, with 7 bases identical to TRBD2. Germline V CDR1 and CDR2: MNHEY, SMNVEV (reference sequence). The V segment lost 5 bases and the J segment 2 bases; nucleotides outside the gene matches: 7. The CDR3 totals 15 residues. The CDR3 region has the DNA TGTGCCAGCAGTGGCTATCTAGCGGCCACAGATACGCAGTATTTT. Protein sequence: CASSGYLAATDTQYF.

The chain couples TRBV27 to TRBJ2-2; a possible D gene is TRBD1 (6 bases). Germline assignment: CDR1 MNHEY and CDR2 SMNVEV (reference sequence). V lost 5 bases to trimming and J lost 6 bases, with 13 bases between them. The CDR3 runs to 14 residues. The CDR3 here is CASSLEGGAGELFF. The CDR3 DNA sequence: TGTGCCAGCAGTCTAGAAGGGGGAGCCGGGGAGCTGTTTTTT.

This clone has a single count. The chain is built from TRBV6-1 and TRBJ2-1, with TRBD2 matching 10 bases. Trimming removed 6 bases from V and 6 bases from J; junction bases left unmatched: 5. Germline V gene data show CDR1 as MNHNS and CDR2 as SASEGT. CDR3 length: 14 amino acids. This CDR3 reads CASSLAGDPNEQFF. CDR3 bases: TGTGCCAGCAGCCTAGCGGGAGACCCCAATGAGCAGTTCTTC.

CDR3 nucleotide sequence: TGTGCCAGCAGCTTATATGCGGAGGTCCCAGATACGCAGTATTTT. Its protein is CASSLYAEVPDTQYF. The gene calls are TRBV7-6 and TRBJ2-3, with TRBD2 as a possible D gene (5 bases). This CDR3 comprises 15 residues. Trimming took off 2 bases at V and 4 bases at J, with 13 bases between the two ends. CDR1 SGHVS and CDR2 FNYEAQ come from the germline V gene.

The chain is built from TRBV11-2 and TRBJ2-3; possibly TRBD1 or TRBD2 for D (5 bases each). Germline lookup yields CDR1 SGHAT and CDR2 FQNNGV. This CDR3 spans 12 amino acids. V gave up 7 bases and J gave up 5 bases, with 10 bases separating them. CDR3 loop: CASTGRVDTQYF. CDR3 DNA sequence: TGTGCCAGCACGGGGCGGGTAGATACGCAGTATTTT.

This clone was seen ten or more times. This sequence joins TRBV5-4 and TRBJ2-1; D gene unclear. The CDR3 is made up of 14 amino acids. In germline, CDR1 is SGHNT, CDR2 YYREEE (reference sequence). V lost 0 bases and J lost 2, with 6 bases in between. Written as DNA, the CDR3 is TGTGCCAGCAGCTTGGTTGGAGCCTACAATGAGCAGTTCTTC. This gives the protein CASSLVGAYNEQFF.

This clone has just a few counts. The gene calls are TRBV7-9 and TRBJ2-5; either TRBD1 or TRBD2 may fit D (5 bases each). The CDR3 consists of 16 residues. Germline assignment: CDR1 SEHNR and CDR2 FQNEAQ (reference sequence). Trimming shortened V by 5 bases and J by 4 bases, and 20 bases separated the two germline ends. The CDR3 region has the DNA TGTGCCAGCAGCCTCCTTTGGGACCTTGGAGGAGAGACCCAGTACTTC. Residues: CASSLLWDLGGETQYF.